This T cell receptor beta chain was recorded in a study of blood T cell repertoires in COVID-19. Overall study: The United States, Italy and Spain supplied acute and convalescent COVID-19 samples.

Looked up from germline, CDR1 is MNHEY and CDR2 is SMNVEV (reference sequence). The V gene lost 2 bases and the J gene lost 5 bases, with 9 bases spanning the gap. This CDR3 region has 13 residues. In the authors' methods: Counts of nucleated cells, estimated from reference gene primer amplification, were obtained. Clones were sequenced by immunoSEQ multiplex PCR, and TCRdb holds only the in-frame ones, with some missing. The DNA gave D and trimming, while V, J and clone size come from that table. Of approximately 230,000 clones in the sample, 87% were seen once. The specimen sequenced was peripheral blood. This chain uses TRBV27 with TRBJ1-2; D perhaps matches TRBD1 (5 bases). The source of this sequence is a man between 18 and 35 years old with active or convalescent COVID-19. CDR3 sequence: CASSLQGGYGYTF. CDR3 sequence (DNA): TGTGCCAGCAGTTTACAGGGTGGGTATGGCTACACCTTC.